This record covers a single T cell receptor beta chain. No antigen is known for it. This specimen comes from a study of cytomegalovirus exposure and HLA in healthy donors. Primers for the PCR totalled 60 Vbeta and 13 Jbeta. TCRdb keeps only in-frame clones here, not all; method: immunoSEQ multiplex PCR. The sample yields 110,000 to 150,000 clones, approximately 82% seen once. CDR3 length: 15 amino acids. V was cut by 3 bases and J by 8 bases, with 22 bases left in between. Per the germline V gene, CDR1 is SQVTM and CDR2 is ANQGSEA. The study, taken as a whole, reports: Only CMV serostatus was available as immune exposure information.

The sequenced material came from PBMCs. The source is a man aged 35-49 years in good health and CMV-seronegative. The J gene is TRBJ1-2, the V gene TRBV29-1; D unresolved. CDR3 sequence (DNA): TGCAGCGTTGACACCCCCGTGTGGATCTCGGAGGGCTACACCTTC. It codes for CSVDTPVWISEGYTF.